The 25 T cell receptor beta chains presented below share a single source sample, sequenced in a study of shared clonotypes between healthy human individuals. In the naive CD8 group, cells lacked CD45RO and were positively selected for CCR7, so terminally differentiated effector memory CD45RA+ cells were left out. Profiled with immunoSEQ multiplex PCR; TCRdb holds only in-frame clones, not every one. This sample has about 2 million clones, with about 95% found just once. What was sequenced was naive CD8+ T cells sorted from blood. Every receptor here comes from a man aged 18-30 years in good health.

The chain employs TRBV7-4 and TRBJ2-7, with 8 nucleotides matching TRBD1. The CDR3 covers 15 residues. The germline CDR1 and CDR2 sequences are SGHVT and SQSDAQ. J was trimmed by 2 bases and V by 0 bases; bases with no gene match: 3. Written as DNA, the CDR3 is TGTGCCAGCAGCTTAGCGAGGACAGGGACCTACGAGCAGTACTTC. Residues: CASSLARTGTYEQYF.

This clone appeared a single time. This chain uses TRBV2 with TRBJ2-1; D not resolved. CDR3 length: 15 residues. Trimming took off 3 bases at V and 7 bases at J, with 16 bases between the two ends. In germline, CDR1 is SNHLY, CDR2 FYNNEI. CDR3 region: CASSDSGTSQNEQFF. For the CDR3, the DNA is TGTGCCAGCAGTGACTCGGGCACGTCTCAGAATGAGCAGTTCTTC.

This clone was seen a single time. The chain couples TRBV4-1 to TRBJ2-5, with D perhaps matching TRBD1 or TRBD2 (5 bases each). V lost 4 bases to trimming and J lost 2 bases, with 14 bases between them. Germline values: CDR1 MGHRA, CDR2 YSYEKL. CDR3 length equals 15 residues. This CDR3 reads CASSPPRGQQETQYF. The CDR3 nucleotides are TGCGCCAGCAGCCCCCCCCGGGGCCAGCAAGAGACCCAGTACTTC.

This sequence joins TRBV7-9 and TRBJ2-3, with 8 positions matching TRBD1. CDR1 is SEHNR, CDR2 FQNEAQ, per germline (reference sequence). Trimming took 5 bases from V and 6 from J; bases not matched to a gene: 7. The CDR3 totals 14 residues. CDR3 residues: CASSLDRVRDTQYF. For the CDR3, the DNA is TGTGCCAGCAGCCTGGACAGGGTGAGGGATACGCAGTATTTT.

This clone has only one observation. This chain uses TRBV7-6 with TRBJ1-2; D perhaps matches TRBD1 (5 bases). The CDR3 is 14 amino acids. Germline V gene lookup returns CDR1 SGHVS and CDR2 FNYEAQ. V lost 4 bases and J 5 bases, leaving 14 bases between the germline ends. The CDR3 region is CASSSRQGVYGYTF. CDR3 nucleotides: TGTGCCAGCAGCTCGAGGCAGGGTGTGTATGGCTACACCTTC.

The chain's CDR3 is CAWKMTVSNTEAFF. The CDR3 nucleotides read TGTGCCTGGAAAATGACAGTTTCGAACACTGAAGCTTTCTTT. The J gene is TRBJ1-1, the V gene TRBV30, with a possible D match to TRBD1 (5 bases). The germline V and J ends were trimmed by 4 bases and 1 base, with 13 bases remaining between them. The CDR3 is 14 amino acids. CDR1 is GTSNPN and CDR2 is SVGIG in the germline V gene (reference sequence).

The chain is built from TRBV29-1 and TRBJ1-2; D perhaps matches TRBD1 (5 bases). Trimming removed 0 bases at V and 5 bases at J, with 25 bases between. This CDR3 contains 18 residues. Germline values: CDR1 SQVTM, CDR2 ANQGSEA. In DNA, the CDR3 is TGCAGCGTTGAAGATTGGCGCCTTGACAGCGCCCTAGGGTATGGCTACACCTTC. Amino acid sequence: CSVEDWRLDSALGYGYTF.

The genes are TRBV7-9 and TRBJ2-3; no definite D call. CDR3 length: 13 residues. The V end lost 7 bases, the J end lost 1 base, and 9 bases lay between the germline ends. CDR1 is SEHNR, CDR2 FQNEAQ, per germline (reference sequence). CDR3 in DNA: TGTGCCAGCACCGCGGTGGGCACAGATACGCAGTATTTT. Translation gives CASTAVGTDTQYF.

The V and J genes are TRBV5-6 and TRBJ2-1; 13 bases agree with TRBD2. From germline, CDR1 is SGHDT and CDR2 YYEEEE. CDR3 length: 16 amino acids. After removal of 4 bases from V and 4 bases from J, the junction contained 5 bases not matched to a gene. This CDR3 is CASSDRTSGGYNEQFF. CDR3 nucleotides: TGTGCCAGCAGCGATCGGACTAGCGGGGGATACAATGAGCAGTTCTTC.

The gene calls are TRBV27 and TRBJ2-3; 12 bases line up with TRBD2. The CDR3 loop spans 17 amino acids. Germline trimming cut 1 base from V and 6 bases from J; bases unmatched to any gene: 8. Germline V gene sequence: CDR1 MNHEY, CDR2 SMNVEV (reference sequence). The CDR3 loop is CASSLWAASGGEDTQYF. The DNA for the CDR3 is TGTGCCAGCAGTTTATGGGCCGCTAGCGGGGGGGAGGATACGCAGTATTTT.

The rearrangement joins TRBV5-1 to TRBJ2-2; a possible D gene is TRBD1 (6 bases). CDR3 length: 13 residues. Germline V gene lookup returns CDR1 SGHRS and CDR2 YFSETQ. Trimming cost V 5 bases and J 7 bases, with 12 bases left between them. CDR3 residues: CASRPGVVGELFF. DNA of the CDR3: TGCGCCAGCAGACCAGGGGTTGTCGGGGAGCTGTTTTTT.

The chain has TRBV2 and TRBJ2-5; 13 nucleotides align to TRBD2. CDR1 is SNHLY, CDR2 FYNNEI, per germline. Losses at the gene ends were 6 bases for V and 1 base for J; bases not matched to a gene: 8. The CDR3 covers 17 residues. The chain's CDR3 is CASSSPRLAGGQETQYF. CDR3 sequence (DNA): TGTGCCAGCAGCTCCCCCCGACTAGCGGGGGGCCAAGAGACCCAGTACTTC.

The chain recombines TRBV30 with TRBJ1-1; 9 nucleotides line up with TRBD1. From germline, CDR1 is GTSNPN and CDR2 SVGIG (reference sequence). This CDR3 has 14 amino acids. The junction had 7 bases not matched to a gene; V was cut back by 4 bases and J by 4 bases. CDR3 bases: TGTGCCTGGATCCCCGTGACAGGGGGCACTGAAGCTTTCTTT. Protein sequence: CAWIPVTGGTEAFF. The full variable domain, rest sourced from reference TRBV30 and TRBJ1-1, is SQTIHQWPATLVQPVGSPLSLECTVEGTSNPNLYWYRQAAGRGLQLLFYSVGIGQISSEVPQNLSASRPQDRQFILSSKKLLLSDSGFYLCAWIPVTGGTEAFFGQGTRLTVV.

Comment on this clone: The identical CDR3 is also encoded by other nucleotide sequences in the sample. J is TRBJ1-1 and V is TRBV6-5; unclear D gene. The CDR3 runs to 12 residues. Per the germline V gene, CDR1 is MNHEY and CDR2 is SVGAGI. Trimming stripped 5 bases from V and 3 bases from J, with 7 bases between. The CDR3 here is CASSPGYTEAFF. DNA for the CDR3: TGTGCCAGCAGTCCGGGATACACTGAAGCTTTCTTT.

The chain combines TRBV7-2 with TRBJ2-1, with unresolved D. The germline CDR1 and CDR2 sequences are SGHTA and FQGNSA. V gave up 1 base and J gave up 0 bases, with 7 bases separating them. This CDR3 has 15 amino acids. This CDR3 is CASSLGLSSYNEQFF. In nucleotides, the CDR3 is TGTGCCAGCAGCTTAGGCTTGAGCTCCTACAATGAGCAGTTCTTC.

The chain uses TRBV15 and TRBJ1-5; D is ambiguous. Germline CDR1 reads LNHNV; CDR2 reads YYDKDF (reference sequence). The CDR3 sequence is 13 residues long. With 5 bases removed from V and 9 bases from J, the gap between germline ends came to 14 bases. CDR3 coding DNA: TGTGCCACCAGCTCAGAGATCTGGGGGCCCCAGCATTTT. Encoded protein: CATSSEIWGPQHF.

The chain recombines TRBV19 with TRBJ1-5; D possibly corresponds to TRBD1 (5 bases). The germline V gene has CDR1 LNHDA and CDR2 SQIVND (reference sequence). Deletions cut 5 bases from V and 2 bases from J, with 16 bases between. The CDR3 is made up of 16 amino acids. The DNA for the CDR3 is TGTGCCAGTAGTGGGTGGGACTTACGGGGCAATCAGCCCCAGCATTTT. Translation gives CASSGWDLRGNQPQHF. Using reference TRBV19 and TRBJ1-5 for the parts outside the CDR3, the full variable domain is DGGITQSPKYLFRKEGQNVTLSCEQNLNHDAMYWYRQDPGQGLRLIYYSQIVNDFQKGDIAEGYSVSREKKESFPLTVTSAQKNPTAFYLCASSGWDLRGNQPQHFGDGTRLSIL.

The CDR3 DNA is TGTGCCAGCAGCTTAATCGACGCTTCCTACGAGCAGTACTTC. Translated, it gives CASSLIDASYEQYF. The chain carries TRBV13 and TRBJ2-7; no definite D call. The CDR3 has 14 residues. V lost 2 bases and J 1 base, leaving 9 bases between the germline ends. The V gene's germline CDR1 is PRHDT and CDR2 FYEKMQ (reference sequence).

The chain employs TRBV9 and TRBJ2-1; perhaps D is TRBD1 or TRBD2 (5 bases each). Germline CDR1 reads SGDLS; CDR2 reads YYNGEE. Trimming left V 4 bases short and J 8 bases short, with 16 bases between. This CDR3 spans 14 amino acids. CDR3 nucleotide sequence: TGTGCCAGCAGCCCCGGGACGACCGTGGATGAGCAGTTCTTC. Its protein is CASSPGTTVDEQFF. The whole variable domain, remainder taken from reference TRBV9 and TRBJ2-1, is DSGVTQTPKHLITATGQRVTLRCSPRSGDLSVYWYQQSLDQGLQFLIQYYNGEERAKGNILERFSAQQFPDLHSELNLSSLELGDSALYFCASSPGTTVDEQFFGPGTRLTVL.

The chain couples TRBV28 to TRBJ2-1; 10 positions agree with TRBD1. Unmatched junction bases numbered 5, after V lost 6 bases and J lost 6 bases. The CDR3 is 14 amino acids. The germline V gene has CDR1 MDHEN and CDR2 SYDVKM. DNA for the CDR3: TGTGCCAGCAGCTGGACAGGGGGTGTCAATGAGCAGTTCTTC. Its translation: CASSWTGGVNEQFF.

The chain uses TRBV18 and TRBJ2-7; tentative D call: TRBD2 (6 bases). Germline CDR1 is KGHSH and CDR2 is LQKENI. The germline V and J ends were trimmed by 3 bases and 3 bases, with 12 bases remaining between them. CDR3 length: 14 amino acids. In nucleotides, the CDR3 is TGTGCCAGCTCACCCGAGACTAGTTACTACGAGCAGTACTTC. Amino acid sequence: CASSPETSYYEQYF. Drawing the rest from reference TRBV18 and TRBJ2-7, the complete variable domain is NAGVMQNPRHLVRRRGQEARLRCSPMKGHSHVYWYRQLPEEGLKFMVYLQKENIIDESGMPKERFSAEFPKEGPSILRIQQVVRGDSAAYFCASSPETSYYEQYFGPGTRLTVT.

The table lists this clone with a count of one. This chain uses TRBV7-2 with TRBJ2-3; D perhaps matches TRBD2 (6 bases). The CDR3 has 16 amino acids. The V gene's germline CDR1 is SGHTA and CDR2 FQGNSA. V dropped 7 bases and J dropped 0 bases, with 17 bases sitting between them. The CDR3: CASTDISGPSTDTQYF. Here the CDR3 DNA reads TGTGCCAGCACCGACATAAGCGGGCCCAGCACAGATACGCAGTATTTT.

This chain links TRBV5-1 with TRBJ2-7, with a tentative D call TRBD2 (5 bases). The CDR3 consists of 14 residues. In germline, CDR1 is SGHRS, CDR2 YFSETQ. Trimming pared 5 bases from V and 2 bases from J, leaving 14 bases between. Here the CDR3 DNA reads TGCGCCAGCAGTTGGACGACGGGAACCTACGAGCAGTACTTC. Protein: CASSWTTGTYEQYF.

This clone was observed a single time. This chain joins TRBV2 and TRBJ2-5; 13 bases agree with TRBD2. Per the germline V gene, CDR1 is SNHLY and CDR2 is FYNNEI. V shed 8 bases, J shed 4 bases, and the junction held 7 bases outside the gene matches. This CDR3 contains 15 residues. The CDR3 nucleotides are TGTGCCAGCGCATGGACTAGCGGGAGTTTAGAGACCCAGTACTTC. Translating it yields CASAWTSGSLETQYF.

The V and J genes are TRBV19 and TRBJ2-1; 8 bases agree with TRBD2. From germline, CDR1 is LNHDA and CDR2 SQIVND (reference sequence). CDR3 length: 18 amino acids. The V gene end was trimmed by 1 base and the J gene end by 2 bases; junction bases not matched to a gene: 10. The CDR3 nucleotides are TGTGCCAGTAGTATAGTGGGGGTAGCGGGACTGCCCTACAATGAGCAGTTCTTC. The encoded protein is CASSIVGVAGLPYNEQFF.